Presented here are 21 T cell receptor beta chains from one specimen sequenced in a study of cytomegalovirus exposure and HLA in healthy donors. 60 Vbeta and 13 Jbeta primers were used in PCR. Sequenced by immunoSEQ multiplex PCR; TCRdb stores in-frame clones only, minus some. Among 100,000 to 150,000 clones listed, approximately 85% were seen once. The sample taken for sequencing was PBMCs. The receptors here all came from a male donor in good health and CMV-seropositive.

There are a few counts of this clone. The rearrangement uses TRBV5-4 and TRBJ2-2; D uncertain. The CDR3 has 15 residues. V was trimmed by 4 bases and J by 3 bases, leaving 13 bases between them. Germline CDR1 reads SGHNT; CDR2 reads YYREEE (reference sequence). CDR3: CASSRIGSDTGELFF. CDR3 bases: TGTGCCAGCAGCCGGATTGGCAGCGACACCGGGGAGCTGTTTTTT.

The CDR3 is CSLKGAGSTDTQYF. CDR3 bases: TGCAGCCTGAAGGGGGCGGGAAGCACAGATACGCAGTATTTT. The chain employs TRBV29-1 and TRBJ2-3, with a weak D call TRBD1 (7 bases). Trimming cost V 8 bases and J 0 bases, with 15 bases left between them. Germline lookup yields CDR1 SQVTM and CDR2 ANQGSEA. CDR3 length: 14 amino acids.

The CDR3 DNA reads TGTGCCACCCGGGCGGGGGTGGAGACCCAGTACTTC. Amino acids: CATRAGVETQYF. This chain joins TRBV28 and TRBJ2-5; 7 bases are a match to TRBD2. V lost 10 bases, J lost 5 bases, and 7 bases stayed unmatched. The germline V gene has CDR1 MDHEN and CDR2 SYDVKM. CDR3 length: 12 amino acids.

The genes are TRBV6-6 and TRBJ1-2; 7 nucleotides match TRBD1. Losses at the gene ends were 7 bases for V and 7 bases for J; bases not matched to a gene: 6. The germline gives CDR1 MNHNY, CDR2 SVGAGI (reference sequence). This CDR3 comprises 12 residues. CDR3 coding DNA: TGTGCCAGCAATCCAGGGGGACTTGGCTACACCTTC. Its translation is CASNPGGLGYTF.

The CDR3 loop is CASNPDRADTEAFF. CDR3 nucleotide sequence: TGTGCCAGCAACCCGGACAGGGCGGACACTGAAGCTTTCTTT. The chain uses TRBV6-5 and TRBJ1-1; TRBD1 aligns across 8 bases. The CDR3 length is 14 residues. V was pared by 7 bases and J by 3 bases, with 7 bases of the junction left unmatched. The germline gives CDR1 MNHEY, CDR2 SVGAGI.

The chain joins TRBV30 to TRBJ1-5; no reliable D call. Trimming removed 2 bases at V and 9 bases at J, with 14 bases between. From germline, CDR1 is GTSNPN and CDR2 SVGIG (reference sequence). The CDR3 runs 13 residues. DNA of the CDR3: TGTGCCTGGAGTATTCGACTCCCTGGGCCCCAGCATTTT. It translates to CAWSIRLPGPQHF. Full variable domain (outside the CDR3, taken from reference TRBV30 and TRBJ1-5): SQTIHQWPATLVQPVGSPLSLECTVEGTSNPNLYWYRQAAGRGLQLLFYSVGIGQISSEVPQNLSASRPQDRQFILSSKKLLLSDSGFYLCAWSIRLPGPQHFGDGTRLSIL.

This chain uses TRBV2 with TRBJ1-5; the match to TRBD1 covers 8 bases. The germline V gene encodes CDR1 SNHLY and CDR2 FYNNEI. This CDR3 spans 15 amino acids. Germline trimming cut 4 bases from V and 0 bases from J; bases unmatched to any gene: 2. CDR3 protein: CASSGDRYSNQPQHF. The CDR3 DNA reads TGTGCCAGCAGTGGGGACAGGTATAGCAATCAGCCCCAGCATTTT.

V usage is TRBV5-4 and J usage is TRBJ1-2; D may be TRBD1 (5 bases). Germline V gene sequence: CDR1 SGHNT, CDR2 YYREEE (reference sequence). There are 14 residues in the CDR3. V was clipped by 4 bases and J by 6 bases, with 16 bases between them. The CDR3 nucleotides read TGTGCCAGCAGCGGCAGGGAACGGTTTGATGGCTACACCTTC. The encoded protein is CASSGRERFDGYTF. The full variable domain, rest sourced from reference TRBV5-4 and TRBJ1-2, is ETGVTQSPTHLIKTRGQQVTLRCSSQSGHNTVSWYQQALGQGPQFIFQYYREEENGRGNFPPRFSGLQFPNYSSELNVNALELDDSALYLCASSGRERFDGYTFGSGTRLTVV.

The rearrangement links TRBV4-3 to TRBJ2-2, with TRBD2 as a possible D gene (5 bases). Germline V gene lookup returns CDR1 LGHNA and CDR2 YSLEER. The length of the CDR3 is 14 residues. V lost 2 bases, J lost 5 bases, and 9 bases lay in between. The CDR3 spells CASSQFSGTGELFF. The CDR3, as DNA: TGCGCCAGCAGCCAATTCTCGGGAACCGGGGAGCTGTTTTTT.

This CDR3 reads CASSPGGNTEAFF. The CDR3 DNA is TGTGCCAGCAGCCCGGGGGGGAACACTGAAGCTTTCTTT. This sequence joins TRBV9 and TRBJ1-1; the D gene is possibly TRBD1 (5 bases). In germline, CDR1 is SGDLS, CDR2 YYNGEE. There are 13 residues in the CDR3. Trimming pared 4 bases from V and 1 base from J, leaving 8 bases between.

This chain uses TRBV4-2 with TRBJ2-7; D perhaps matches TRBD1 (5 bases). V was clipped by 4 bases and J by 3 bases, with 16 bases between them. The CDR3 sequence is 15 residues long. Per the germline V gene, CDR1 is LGHNA and CDR2 is YNFKEQ. The CDR3 DNA reads TGTGCCAGCAGCCCCCGAGAAGGGGTTTTCTACGAGCAGTACTTC. Translating it yields CASSPREGVFYEQYF.

V gene TRBV15 combines with J gene TRBJ2-1, with 7 bases fitting TRBD1. The CDR3 covers 15 residues. The trim removed 0 bases at V and 4 bases at J, leaving 3 bases unmatched. Germline CDR1 and CDR2: LNHNV and YYDKDF (reference sequence). The CDR3 coding sequence is TGTGCCACCAGCAGAGATCCGGACAGGTACAATGAGCAGTTCTTC. Amino acid sequence: CATSRDPDRYNEQFF.

The rearrangement joins TRBV7-2 to TRBJ2-7, with a weak D call TRBD1 (5 bases). Germline lookup yields CDR1 SGHTA and CDR2 FQGNSA. V was cut by 5 bases and J by 2 bases, with 16 bases left in between. The CDR3 consists of 15 residues. The CDR3 is CASSPGRARPYEQYF. As DNA, the CDR3 is TGTGCCAGCAGCCCAGGCAGGGCAAGGCCCTACGAGCAGTACTTC.

The CDR3 sequence is CAWRGGQGATEAFF. For the CDR3, the DNA is TGTGCCTGGAGGGGGGGACAGGGGGCCACTGAAGCTTTCTTT. The V and J genes are TRBV30 and TRBJ1-1; 12 nucleotides line up with TRBD1. Germline V CDR1 and CDR2: GTSNPN, SVGIG (reference sequence). V shed 3 bases and J 4 bases; nucleotides not matched to a gene: 3. This CDR3 comprises 14 residues.

The V call is TRBV11-2, the J call TRBJ2-7, with 8 bases that match TRBD2. After removal of 4 bases from V and 2 bases from J, the junction contained 10 bases not matched to a gene. The V gene's germline CDR1 is SGHAT and CDR2 FQNNGV. The CDR3 runs to 16 residues. The CDR3 DNA is TGTGCCAGCAGCTCCCCAGTTCGGCGGGAGGCCTACGAGCAGTACTTC. This encodes CASSSPVRREAYEQYF.

This clone was detected only once. The chain employs TRBV30 and TRBJ2-7; D is possibly TRBD1 (6 bases). V was trimmed by 7 bases and J by 4 bases, leaving 11 bases between them. This CDR3 is 11 amino acids long. Germline CDR1 is GTSNPN and CDR2 is SVGIG (reference sequence). The CDR3 loop reads CASRQAYEQYF. CDR3 DNA sequence: TGTGCCTCACGACAGGCGTACGAGCAGTACTTC.

V usage is TRBV7-9 and J usage is TRBJ1-4; D is uncertain. Germline CDR1 is SEHNR and CDR2 is FQNEAQ (reference sequence). V lost 1 base and J 1 base, leaving 13 bases between the germline ends. This CDR3 spans 17 amino acids. The CDR3 sequence is CASSLVGEEGTNEKLFF. In DNA, the CDR3 is TGTGCCAGCAGCTTAGTGGGAGAAGAAGGAACTAATGAAAAACTGTTTTTT.

The chain couples TRBV5-5 to TRBJ1-5, with D unclear. The V gene lost 3 bases and the J gene lost 4 bases, with 17 bases spanning the gap. Germline assignment: CDR1 SGHKS and CDR2 YYEKEE (reference sequence). The CDR3 runs 16 residues. This chain's CDR3 is CASSSSGEEENQPQHF. The CDR3 DNA is TGTGCCAGCAGCTCCTCCGGGGAGGAAGAAAATCAGCCCCAGCATTTT.

The chain combines TRBV7-9 with TRBJ2-7; 11 nucleotides agree with TRBD1. Germline CDR1 SEHNR, CDR2 FQNEAQ (reference sequence). The ends lost 1 base at V and 6 bases at J; junction bases unmatched: 2. The CDR3 totals 14 residues. Written as DNA, the CDR3 is TGTGCCAGCAGCTTAGGAGGGACAGGGGGCGAGCAGTACTTC. Protein: CASSLGGTGGEQYF.

In regard to this clone: The junction departs from germline at one end; a sequencing error may be responsible. This rearrangement joins TRBV4-3 to TRBJ2-1, with no clear D. This CDR3 is built from 15 residues. Germline V gives CDR1 LGHNA, CDR2 YSLEER. CDR3 in DNA: TGCGCCAGCAGCCCCGGGTTGAGCTCCTACAATGAGCAGCTCTTC. It codes for CASSPGLSSYNEQLF.

This clone was observed a handful of times. One end of the junction fails to match germline, which may point to a read error. The chain uses TRBV2 and TRBJ2-7; TRBD1 might be the D (5 bases). CDR1 SNHLY and CDR2 FYNNEI come from the germline V gene. This CDR3 comprises 14 residues. For the CDR3, the DNA is TGTGCCAGCAGTGATGTACGGCAGGGCCGATCCTCTAGCTTC. It specifies CASSDVRQGRSSSF. The full variable domain, with the rest looked up from reference TRBV2 and TRBJ2-7, is EPEVTQTPSHQVTQMGQEVILRCVPISNHLYFYWYRQILGQKVEFLVSFYNNEISEKSEIFDDQFSVERPDGSNFTLKIRSTKLEDSAMYFCASSDVRQGRSSSFGPGTRLTVT.